This T cell receptor (beta chain) was sequenced for a study of human T cells and chemical hapten exposure. Study-level information: After 6 days, upper back 0.01% DPC patch tests were scored.

Unique molecular identifiers were linked by the library to individual cDNA molecules. TCRdb used MiXCR to reprocess the RACE reads, holding one entry per CDR3 protein. The sample carries more than 85,000 distinct CDR3 sequences, 9% to 9.5% recorded once. Time point of the sample: patch test 2, 6 weeks after DPC sensitization. The treatment denotes: therapeutic diphenylcyclopropenone sensitization with weekly scalp DPC. Study observations and caveats: With regard to DPC sensitization, TCRs above 1 in 1000 frequency did not change. Expanded TCRs were compared with controls, and the expanded TCRs formed significantly more large CDR3 similarity clusters.

From germline, CDR1 is MNHEY and CDR2 SVGAGI. The CDR3 sequence is 16 residues long. The V segment lost 0 bases and the J segment 1 base; nucleotides outside the gene matches: 4. This clonotype was observed at least ten times. Its antigen is still unknown. The chain employs TRBV6-5 and TRBJ2-3; 7 nucleotides line up with TRBD2. The sequenced sample was whole blood, obtained in connection with sensitization to the hapten diphenylcyclopropenone (DPC). This receptor was obtained from a middle-aged woman with alopecia areata. Some clones in this sample may be carry-over from other donors' samples. The CDR3 sequence: CASSYSPSGGTDTQYF. CDR3 in DNA: TGTGCCAGCAGTTACTCGCCCAGCGGGGGCACAGATACGCAGTATTTT.